The T cell receptor (beta chain) described here comes from a study of control samples from healthy donors and cancer patients. Only in-frame clones appear in the TCRdb table, and some are missing; sequencing was by immunoSEQ multiplex PCR. The sample contains 130,000 or so clones, about 93% of which appear only once. Germline CDR1 is MNHEY and CDR2 is SMNVEV (reference sequence). The V segment lost 3 bases and the J segment 4 bases; nucleotides outside the gene matches: 2. CDR3 size: 14 residues. The sample comprised blood. The TCR was taken from a man between 35 and 55 years old in good health. The V and J genes are TRBV27 and TRBJ1-4; 7 bases align to TRBD1. The CDR3 reads CASSLRGLNEKLFF. In DNA form, the CDR3 reads TGTGCCAGCAGTTTGAGGGGGCTTAATGAAAAACTGTTTTTT.